This TCR beta chain is drawn from a study of CD8+CD57+ T cells in acquired aplastic anemia. Study-wide background: Mean yield of DNA from sorted CD4+ and CD8+ cells was about 3.2 ug. On average, healthy donors gave about 10.8 million reads for CD4+ cells.

Worth noting for this clonotype: The antigen is undetermined.

This CDR3 comprises 15 residues. Germline V gives CDR1 SNHLY, CDR2 FYNNEI. Germline trimming cut 5 bases from V and 9 bases from J; bases unmatched to any gene: 9. According to the study, genomic DNA was the template for TCR beta VDJ and CDR3 profiling. TCRdb re-derived calls from the reads in MiXCR, one entry per CDR3 protein. Of roughly 170,000 distinct CDR3 sequences detected, roughly 63% appear once; the ten largest clones hold roughly 44%. Regarding the study as a whole: Significant differences in CD8+ Simpson's diversity were not observed between patients and controls.

This TCR derives from a human donor in good health. The chain has TRBV2 and TRBJ2-1, with 11 bases lining up with TRBD2. Specimen: sorted CD4+, CD8+, or CD8+CD57+ T cells (not recorded which) from PBMCs. CDR3 loop: CASSLTSGRGVEQFF. CDR3 nucleotides: TGTGCCAGCAGTTTAACTAGCGGGAGAGGGGTTGAGCAGTTCTTC.